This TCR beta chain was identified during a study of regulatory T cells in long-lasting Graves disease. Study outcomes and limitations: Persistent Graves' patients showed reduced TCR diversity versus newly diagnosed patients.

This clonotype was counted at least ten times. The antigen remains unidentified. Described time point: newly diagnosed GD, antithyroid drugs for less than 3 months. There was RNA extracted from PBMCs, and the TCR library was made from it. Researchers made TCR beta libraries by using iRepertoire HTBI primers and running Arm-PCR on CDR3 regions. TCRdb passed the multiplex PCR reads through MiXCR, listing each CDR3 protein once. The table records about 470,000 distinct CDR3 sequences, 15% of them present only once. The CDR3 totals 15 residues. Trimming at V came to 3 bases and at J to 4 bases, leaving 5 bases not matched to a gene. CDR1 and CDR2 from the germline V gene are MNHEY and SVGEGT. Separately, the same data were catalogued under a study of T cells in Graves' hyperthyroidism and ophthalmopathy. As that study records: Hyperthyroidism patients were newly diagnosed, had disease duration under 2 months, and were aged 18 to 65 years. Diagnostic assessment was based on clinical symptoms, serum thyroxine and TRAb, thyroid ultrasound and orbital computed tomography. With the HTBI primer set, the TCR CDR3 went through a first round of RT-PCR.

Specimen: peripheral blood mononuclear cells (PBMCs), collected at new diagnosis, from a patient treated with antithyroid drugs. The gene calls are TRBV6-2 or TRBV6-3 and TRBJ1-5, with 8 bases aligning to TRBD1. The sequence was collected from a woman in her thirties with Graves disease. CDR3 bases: TGTGCCAGCAGTTATTCCAGGGGGCTTAATCAGCCCCAGCATTTT. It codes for CASSYSRGLNQPQHF.